These T cell receptor beta chains were read from a single sample in a study of T cell responses to AZD1222 COVID-19 vaccine. Profiling relied on immunoSEQ multiplex PCR, and the TCRdb table lists in-frame clones only, not all of them. The data contain 90,000 to 150,000 clones, about 86% of them singletons. Sequencing was performed on peripheral blood, taken 28 days after the second AZD1222 dose. The receptors stem from an adult who received the AZD1222 COVID-19 vaccine. Both conserved end residues are part of each CDR3. A D gene is named only where the DNA matches it firmly. Part of the rows lack a size; the others show once, few, many or a class for expanded clones.

V gene,D gene,clone size,J gene,CDR3 DNA,CDR3 protein
TRBV28,TRBD2,-,TRBJ2-7,TGTGCCAGCAGTTTAGTGCGGGAGGGCCGATACGAGCAGTACTTC,CASSLVREGRYEQYF
TRBV2,-,-,TRBJ2-7,TGTGCCAGCGGTTCAGTCGCCTACGAGCAGTACTTC,CASGSVAYEQYF
TRBV9,TRBD1,once,TRBJ1-4,TGTGCCAGCACCACAGGGGTAGGAAATGAAAAACTGTTTTTT,CASTTGVGNEKLFF
TRBV6-5,TRBD2,-,TRBJ2-1,TGTGCCAGCAGTTCCGTAGCGGGAACAGGCGGTGAGCAGTTCTTC,CASSSVAGTGGEQFF
TRBV9,TRBD1,once,TRBJ1-6,TGTGCCAGCAGCGTAGGGGACAGGTATAATTCACCCCTCCACTTT,CASSVGDRYNSPLHF
TRBV5-6,TRBD1,medium-sized,TRBJ2-2,TGTGCCAGCAGCTTGACAGGGGATACGAACACCGGGGAGCTGTTTTTT,CASSLTGDTNTGELFF
TRBV7-8,-,once,TRBJ1-2,TGTGCCAGCATCAAGGGACGGGTAGGGAATGGCTACACCTTC,CASIKGRVGNGYTF
TRBV5-4,-,-,TRBJ2-3,TGTGCCAGCAGCTTGCATTCGGCAGATACGCAGTATTTT,CASSLHSADTQYF
TRBV24-1,-,few,TRBJ2-2,TGTGCCACCAGTGATTTCCAGGACACGAACACCGGGGAGCTGTTTTTT,CATSDFQDTNTGELFF
TRBV3-1/TRBV3-2,-,-,TRBJ1-2,TGTGCCAGCAGCCAAGAGGGGGGCTATGGCTACACCTTC,CASSQEGGYGYTF
TRBV6-5,-,-,TRBJ1-1,TGTGCCAGCAGCGACCGACAGGTTGGCACTGAAGCTTTCTTT,CASSDRQVGTEAFF
TRBV9,-,-,TRBJ1-2,TGTGCCAGCAGCACAGACAGTTACTATGGCTACACCTTC,CASSTDSYYGYTF
TRBV27,TRBD2,-,TRBJ2-2,TGTGCCAGCGGAATAACGGGGGGCACCGGGGAGCTGTTTTTT,CASGITGGTGELFF
TRBV4-3,TRBD1,once,TRBJ2-7,TGCGCCAGCAGCCAAGGGACAGGCCTCTCCTACGAGCAGTACTTC,CASSQGTGLSYEQYF
TRBV13,-,once,TRBJ2-7,TGTGCCAGCAGCTTCCGCGGGTCCTACGAGCAGTACTTC,CASSFRGSYEQYF
TRBV3-1/TRBV3-2,-,-,TRBJ2-1,TGTGCCAGCAGCCAAGACAGGATTGGCTACAATGAGCAGTTCTTC,CASSQDRIGYNEQFF
TRBV11-1,-,-,TRBJ1-1,TGTGCCAGCAGCCCAGAGGACAGTCTTTACGCTGAAGCTTTCTTT,CASSPEDSLYAEAFF
TRBV11-2,-,-,TRBJ2-7,TGTGCCAGCAGCTTAGATCCCCGGGAGCCCTACGAGCAGTACTTC,CASSLDPREPYEQYF
TRBV14,TRBD1,-,TRBJ1-1,TGTGCCAGCAGCCGAGACAGGGCCGGCACTGAAGCTTTCTTT,CASSRDRAGTEAFF
TRBV4-1,-,-,TRBJ1-6,TGCGCCAGCAGCCAATTTCACCGAGATAATTCACCCCTCCACTTT,CASSQFHRDNSPLHF
TRBV27,-,-,TRBJ2-7,TGTGCCAGCAGTCCCCACTACTTCCGGGACATCCCCCAGCAGTACTTC,CASSPHYFRDIPQQYF
TRBV7-6,-,-,TRBJ2-1,TGTGCCAGCAGCAACCGTTCCGCGGGGCTCTTAAAAAACAATGAGCAGTTCTTC,CASSNRSAGLLKNNEQFF
TRBV19,-,-,TRBJ1-1,TGTGCCAGTAGGATCCAGGCGCAGGGGATCACTGAAGCTTTCTTT,CASRIQAQGITEAFF
TRBV9,-,-,TRBJ1-2,TGTGCCAGCAGCGCTGGGAGGGGCGGGTATGGCTACACCTTC,CASSAGRGGYGYTF
TRBV28,TRBD2,-,TRBJ2-3,TGTGCCAGCAGTTTTTCGAGCGGGAGTGGGAAGACAGATACGCAGTATTTT,CASSFSSGSGKTDTQYF
TRBV11-2,TRBD2,-,TRBJ2-5,TGTGCCAGCAGACCCCTAGCGGGGGGGGCCCAGTACTTC,CASRPLAGGAQYF
TRBV7-3,TRBD1,-,TRBJ1-2,TGTGCCAGCAGCCTAGGACAGGGGCATAGAGTATATGGCTACACCTTC,CASSLGQGHRVYGYTF
TRBV7-9,-,once,TRBJ1-1,TGTGCCAGCAGCTTATATGGGGGTAACACTGAAGCTTTCTTT,CASSLYGGNTEAFF
TRBV21-1,-,-,TRBJ1-5,TGTGCCAGCAGCAAAGCCCACCGGGCTGCTTTGGGCTCAAATTTAATGGGCAATCAGCCCCAGCATTTT,CASSKAHRAALGSNLMGNQPQHF
TRBV28,TRBD2,-,TRBJ2-1,TGTGCCAGCAGGGGTGGCGGGAGGCTTTACAATGAGCAGTTCTTC,CASRGGGRLYNEQFF